The rows below give T cell receptor beta chains drawn from one sample of a study of T cell repertoires in cytomegalovirus infection. TCRdb passed the reads through MiXCR, listing each CDR3 protein once. Among more than 400,000 distinct CDR3 sequences listed, more than 25% were seen once. The sequencing sample was made of PBMCs. These receptors originate from a human donor in good health (CMV status not recorded). Some clones in this sample may be carry-over from other donors' samples. The CDR3 runs from the conserved cysteine through the conserved F or W. Fields, in order: D gene, J gene, V gene, clone size, CDR3 DNA, CDR3 protein. D genes are given only for firm matches. Some rows mark clone size as missing; the rest say once, few, many or name a class of expanded clone.

d_gene: TRBD2
j_gene: TRBJ2-1
v_gene: TRBV20-1
abundance: .
CDR3nt: TGCAGTGCTACCCCGGGGGGGAGGGAGTACAATGAGCAGTTCTTC
CDR3aa: CSATPGGREYNEQFF

d_gene: .
j_gene: TRBJ2-7
v_gene: TRBV7-6
abundance: many
CDR3nt: TGTGCCAGCCAAGGGTTCTCTGGATACGAGCAGTACTTC
CDR3aa: CASQGFSGYEQYF

d_gene: TRBD2
j_gene: TRBJ2-1
v_gene: TRBV11-3
abundance: .
CDR3nt: TGTGCCAGCAGCCCATTAGCGGGAGGGCCGGATGAGCAGTTCTTC
CDR3aa: CASSPLAGGPDEQFF

d_gene: TRBD1
j_gene: TRBJ1-2
v_gene: TRBV19
abundance: .
CDR3nt: TGTGCCAGTATCCCGACAGGGACATCCTATGGCTACACCTTC
CDR3aa: CASIPTGTSYGYTF

d_gene: .
j_gene: TRBJ2-3
v_gene: TRBV12-3/TRBV12-4
abundance: few
CDR3nt: TGTGCCAGCAGCCCGCTAGTCCCCGCCCATACGCAGTATTTT
CDR3aa: CASSPLVPAHTQYF

d_gene: .
j_gene: TRBJ1-2
v_gene: TRBV7-9
abundance: few
CDR3nt: TGTGCCAGCAGCTTAATGCCACCTAACTATGGCTACACCTTC
CDR3aa: CASSLMPPNYGYTF

d_gene: TRBD2
j_gene: TRBJ2-7
v_gene: TRBV12-5
abundance: once
CDR3nt: TGTGCTAGTGCCCCGGGAGGAGGGGCCTACGAGCAGTACTTC
CDR3aa: CASAPGGGAYEQYF

d_gene: TRBD1
j_gene: TRBJ2-7
v_gene: TRBV4-1
abundance: .
CDR3nt: TGCGCCAGCAGCCAAACGGACAGGTTCGGCGAGCAGTACTTC
CDR3aa: CASSQTDRFGEQYF

d_gene: .
j_gene: TRBJ1-1
v_gene: TRBV20-1
abundance: .
CDR3nt: TGCAGTGCTAGAGGGGCTGAGGCAGAGGGTACTGAAGCTTTCTTT
CDR3aa: CSARGAEAEGTEAFF

d_gene: TRBD2
j_gene: TRBJ2-7
v_gene: TRBV11-1
abundance: .
CDR3nt: TGTGCCAGCAGCCGTCCGGGACTAGCTTTTAACGAGCAGTACTTC
CDR3aa: CASSRPGLAFNEQYF

d_gene: .
j_gene: TRBJ1-2
v_gene: TRBV7-9
abundance: .
CDR3nt: TGTGCCAGCAGCTCCTCCAGCCGGGCCAACTATGGCTACACCTTC
CDR3aa: CASSSSSRANYGYTF

d_gene: .
j_gene: TRBJ1-3
v_gene: TRBV7-2
abundance: many
CDR3nt: TGTGCCAGCAGCTTAGCCAGGGTGACTGGAAACACCATATATTTT
CDR3aa: CASSLARVTGNTIYF

d_gene: .
j_gene: TRBJ2-7
v_gene: TRBV29-1
abundance: .
CDR3nt: TGCAGCGCCGCCGGGACGCTCAGCGAGCAGTACTTC
CDR3aa: CSAAGTLSEQYF

d_gene: .
j_gene: TRBJ1-2
v_gene: TRBV5-4
abundance: .
CDR3nt: TGTGCCAGCAGCTTGGGGACATTCTTCTATGGCTACACCTTC
CDR3aa: CASSLGTFFYGYTF

d_gene: TRBD2
j_gene: TRBJ2-7
v_gene: TRBV20-1
abundance: .
CDR3nt: TGCAGTGCTAGCAGGGCGGGGGTCGAGCAGTACTTC
CDR3aa: CSASRAGVEQYF

d_gene: .
j_gene: TRBJ1-5
v_gene: TRBV28
abundance: .
CDR3nt: TGTGCCAGCACCTTAATGGGGCATCAGCCCCAGCATTTT
CDR3aa: CASTLMGHQPQHF

d_gene: .
j_gene: TRBJ1-5
v_gene: TRBV12-3/TRBV12-4
abundance: .
CDR3nt: TGTGCCAGCAGTTTAGGGATACTTGGGCAGCCCCAGCATTTT
CDR3aa: CASSLGILGQPQHF

d_gene: .
j_gene: TRBJ2-1
v_gene: TRBV4-1
abundance: few
CDR3nt: TGCGCCAGCAGCCAAGCGGGGCAGTCCTACAATGAGCAGTTCTTC
CDR3aa: CASSQAGQSYNEQFF

d_gene: .
j_gene: TRBJ2-1
v_gene: TRBV19
abundance: few
CDR3nt: TGTGCCAGTAGTATACTCGAGTCCTACACCAATGAGCAGTTCTTC
CDR3aa: CASSILESYTNEQFF

d_gene: TRBD2
j_gene: TRBJ2-1
v_gene: TRBV7-6
abundance: many
CDR3nt: TGTGCCAGCAGCTTAACTCTGACTAGCGGGAGTAGAAGGGAGCAGTTCTTC
CDR3aa: CASSLTLTSGSRREQFF

d_gene: TRBD1
j_gene: TRBJ2-5
v_gene: TRBV6-2/TRBV6-3
abundance: few
CDR3nt: TGTGCCAGCACCCCGGGACAGGGAAGAGAGACCCAGTACTTC
CDR3aa: CASTPGQGRETQYF

d_gene: .
j_gene: TRBJ1-2
v_gene: TRBV4-3
abundance: .
CDR3nt: TGCGCCAGCAGCGCCGGCCAGGGACGTAACTATGGCTACACCTTC
CDR3aa: CASSAGQGRNYGYTF

d_gene: .
j_gene: TRBJ1-5
v_gene: TRBV20-1
abundance: .
CDR3nt: TGCAGTGCTAGTATCGGGGTGGGTAACAATCAGCCCCAGCATTTT
CDR3aa: CSASIGVGNNQPQHF

d_gene: .
j_gene: TRBJ2-3
v_gene: TRBV5-4
abundance: .
CDR3nt: TGTGCCACCGGAGGAGGGGGCTCCTTCTCAGATACGCAGTATTTT
CDR3aa: CATGGGGSFSDTQYF

d_gene: .
j_gene: TRBJ1-5
v_gene: TRBV12-3/TRBV12-4
abundance: .
CDR3nt: TGTGCCAGCAGGCCATCCAACGGGAATCAGCCCCAGCATTTT
CDR3aa: CASRPSNGNQPQHF

d_gene: TRBD2
j_gene: TRBJ2-2
v_gene: TRBV2
abundance: .
CDR3nt: TGTGCCAGCAGGAGACTAGCGGGGGTGTCCGGGGAGCTGTTTTTT
CDR3aa: CASRRLAGVSGELFF

d_gene: .
j_gene: TRBJ2-7
v_gene: TRBV4-3
abundance: few
CDR3nt: TGCGCCAGCAGCCAAGAACGCGGAGACGTGGGTCAGTACTTC
CDR3aa: CASSQERGDVGQYF

d_gene: .
j_gene: TRBJ1-5
v_gene: TRBV20-1
abundance: .
CDR3nt: TGCAGTGCTTGTGGGGGGGCAGCAGGGCAGCCCCAGCATTTT
CDR3aa: CSACGGAAGQPQHF

d_gene: .
j_gene: TRBJ2-3
v_gene: TRBV20-1
abundance: .
CDR3nt: TGCAGTGCTGGCCCAGGTTTCGCGGCAGATACGCAGTATTTT
CDR3aa: CSAGPGFAADTQYF

d_gene: .
j_gene: TRBJ1-1
v_gene: TRBV9
abundance: once
CDR3nt: TGTGCCAGCAGCGTAGCTCTGGGGGACACTGAAGCTTTCTTT
CDR3aa: CASSVALGDTEAFF

d_gene: .
j_gene: TRBJ2-7
v_gene: TRBV7-9
abundance: many
CDR3nt: TGTGCCAGCAGCTTTACTAGCTCCTACGAGCAGTACTTC
CDR3aa: CASSFTSSYEQYF

d_gene: TRBD2
j_gene: TRBJ2-1
v_gene: TRBV15
abundance: few
CDR3nt: TGTGCCACCAGCAAATTAGCGGGAGTGAACAATGAGCAGTTCTTC
CDR3aa: CATSKLAGVNNEQFF

d_gene: TRBD2
j_gene: TRBJ2-1
v_gene: TRBV7-3
abundance: many
CDR3nt: TGTGCCAGCAGCTTAGGACTAGCGGGAGGCTGGGACGATGAGCAGTTCTTC
CDR3aa: CASSLGLAGGWDDEQFF

d_gene: TRBD2
j_gene: TRBJ2-2
v_gene: TRBV11-2
abundance: .
CDR3nt: TGTGCCAGCAGCAAGGGACTAGCGGGTGCCGGGGAGCTGTTTTTT
CDR3aa: CASSKGLAGAGELFF

d_gene: .
j_gene: TRBJ2-1
v_gene: TRBV7-2
abundance: many
CDR3nt: TGTGCCAGCAGCGAATACAATGAGCAGTTCTTC
CDR3aa: CASSEYNEQFF

d_gene: TRBD1
j_gene: TRBJ1-2
v_gene: TRBV6-6
abundance: .
CDR3nt: TGTGCCAGCAGTGAGGGGCAGGGGGCCTCGTATGGCTACACCTTC
CDR3aa: CASSEGQGASYGYTF

d_gene: .
j_gene: TRBJ2-2
v_gene: TRBV6-6
abundance: .
CDR3nt: TGTGCCAGCAGTGAAAGGAAGCTGTTTTTT
CDR3aa: CASSERKLFF

d_gene: .
j_gene: TRBJ2-3
v_gene: TRBV9
abundance: .
CDR3nt: TGTGCCAGCAGCGCAACCGTCCTATGGGATACGCAGTATTTT
CDR3aa: CASSATVLWDTQYF

d_gene: .
j_gene: TRBJ1-2
v_gene: TRBV7-8
abundance: few
CDR3nt: TGTGCCAGCAGCTCCGGACTCTTACTCTATGGCTACACCTTC
CDR3aa: CASSSGLLLYGYTF

d_gene: TRBD1
j_gene: TRBJ2-3
v_gene: TRBV12-3/TRBV12-4
abundance: many
CDR3nt: TGTGCCAGCAGGGACAGGGCTCCAACAGATACGCAGTATTTT
CDR3aa: CASRDRAPTDTQYF

d_gene: .
j_gene: TRBJ1-5
v_gene: TRBV20-1
abundance: .
CDR3nt: TGCAGTGCCAGTACAGGGACGGGACAGCCCCAGCATTTT
CDR3aa: CSASTGTGQPQHF

d_gene: TRBD1
j_gene: TRBJ2-7
v_gene: TRBV7-8
abundance: .
CDR3nt: TGTGCCAGCAGCTTAATCCGACAGGGGGGCGAGCAGTACTTC
CDR3aa: CASSLIRQGGEQYF

d_gene: .
j_gene: TRBJ1-4
v_gene: TRBV7-2
abundance: many
CDR3nt: TGTGCCAGCAGCTTAGTGAGTCAGGGAGGCGAAAAACTGTTTTTT
CDR3aa: CASSLVSQGGEKLFF

d_gene: .
j_gene: TRBJ1-1
v_gene: TRBV6-8
abundance: .
CDR3nt: TGTGCCAGCACAGATTCCCAGGGATACACTGAAGCTTTCTTT
CDR3aa: CASTDSQGYTEAFF

d_gene: .
j_gene: TRBJ1-2
v_gene: TRBV27
abundance: .
CDR3nt: TGTGCCAGCAGGACCGTCGACAGGACCCTTACTGGCTACACCTTC
CDR3aa: CASRTVDRTLTGYTF